The clone carrying this T cell receptor (beta chain) was recorded a few times. Its specificity is unknown. The record originates from a study of shared clonotypes between healthy human individuals. Clones were read by immunoSEQ multiplex PCR, and TCRdb kept only the in-frame ones, dropping some. Counted here are roughly 640,000 clones, around 67% occurring once; the ten biggest clones make up approximately 1.6%. Findings and limits, study-wide: In contrast to clonotypes shared by all four donors, non-shared clonotypes had lower generation probabilities. Limitation of the genetic and exposure-history diversity represented came from the few donors.

CDR3 length equals 17 residues. CDR1 SGHVS and CDR2 FQNEAQ come from the germline V gene. Trimming removed 5 bases from V and 4 bases from J; junction bases left unmatched: 12. Donors were healthy HIV-negative adults without recent acute infections or vaccinations. The TCR comes from a woman aged 25-40 years in good health. Sequencing was performed on memory CD4+ T cells sorted from blood. Subset defined: CD45RA-negative fraction. The V gene is TRBV7-8, the J gene TRBJ2-2; 8 bases agree with TRBD2. The CDR3 loop is CASSPMGTSGLTGELFF. Written as DNA, the CDR3 is TGTGCCAGCAGCCCCATGGGAACTAGCGGACTCACCGGGGAGCTGTTTTTT.